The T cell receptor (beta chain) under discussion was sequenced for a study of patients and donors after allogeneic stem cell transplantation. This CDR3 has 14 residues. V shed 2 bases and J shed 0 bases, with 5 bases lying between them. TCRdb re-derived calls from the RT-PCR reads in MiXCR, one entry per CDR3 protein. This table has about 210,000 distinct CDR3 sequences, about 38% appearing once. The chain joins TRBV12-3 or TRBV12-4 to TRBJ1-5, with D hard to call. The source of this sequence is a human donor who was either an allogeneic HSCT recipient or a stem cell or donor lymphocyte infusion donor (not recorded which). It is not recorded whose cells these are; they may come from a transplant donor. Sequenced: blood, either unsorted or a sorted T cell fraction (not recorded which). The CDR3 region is CASSLQISNQPQHF. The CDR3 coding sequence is TGTGCCAGCAGTTTACAGATTAGCAATCAGCCCCAGCATTTT.